These 14 T cell receptor beta chains came from one sample sequenced in a study of cytomegalovirus exposure and HLA in healthy donors. PCR was performed using 60 Vbeta and 13 Jbeta primers. Repertoires were generated with immunoSEQ multiplex PCR, while TCRdb's copy carries only in-frame clones and drops some. In the table there are tens of thousands of clones, approximately 81% of which are singletons. Sequencing used PBMCs. These receptor sequences come from a woman between 45 and 65 years old in good health and CMV-seropositive.

This sequence joins TRBV6-5 and TRBJ1-2; D unresolved. CDR1 and CDR2 (germline): MNHEY, SVGAGI. This CDR3 spans 15 amino acids. Trimming cost V 2 bases and J 4 bases, with 14 bases left between them. CDR3 region: CASSYTVGPSYGYTF. The CDR3 DNA sequence: TGTGCCAGCAGTTACACGGTGGGCCCGAGCTATGGCTACACCTTC.

J is TRBJ2-4 and V is TRBV5-4, with 7 bases fitting TRBD2. There are 17 residues in the CDR3. Germline trimming cut 7 bases from V and 0 bases from J; bases unmatched to any gene: 13. The germline V gene encodes CDR1 SGHNT and CDR2 YYREEE (reference sequence). The CDR3 region has the DNA TGTGCCAGCCTCGAGCGGGACGAGATTCTAGCCAAAAACATTCAGTACTTC. As protein: CASLERDEILAKNIQYF.

This clone occurred once. The chain employs TRBV7-9 and TRBJ1-4; D is possibly TRBD1 (5 bases). The germline V gene has CDR1 SEHNR and CDR2 FQNEAQ (reference sequence). The CDR3 runs 14 residues. The germline V and J ends were trimmed by 2 bases and 4 bases, with 8 bases remaining between them. The CDR3 loop is CASSLRQGNEKLFF. The CDR3 bases are TGTGCCAGCAGCTTAAGGCAGGGTAATGAAAAACTGTTTTTT.

This clone showed up just once. This chain connects TRBV4-1 to TRBJ2-2, with D tentatively TRBD1 (6 bases). V was clipped by 1 base and J by 8 bases, with 23 bases between them. Germline V gene lookup returns CDR1 MGHRA and CDR2 YSYEKL. The CDR3 is 18 amino acids. Here the CDR3 DNA reads TGCGCCAGCAGCCAAGCGGCTAGAGGGGGTTTGAGGTCGGGGGAGCTGTTTTTT. Translating gives CASSQAARGGLRSGELFF.

V gene TRBV11-2 combines with J gene TRBJ2-1; 11 bases match TRBD2. CDR1 SGHAT and CDR2 FQNNGV come from the germline V gene. The CDR3 runs to 17 residues. With V trimmed by 5 bases and J by 0 bases, 6 bases remained unmatched. CDR3 in DNA: TGTGCCAGCAGCCCTAGGACTAGCGGGTACTCCTACAATGAGCAGTTCTTC. Residues: CASSPRTSGYSYNEQFF.

This clone came up once. The V and J genes are TRBV4-1 and TRBJ1-4; D is unresolved. The V end was cut by 4 bases, the J end by 7 bases, with 10 bases between. The CDR3 runs to 13 residues. Per the germline V gene, CDR1 is MGHRA and CDR2 is YSYEKL. DNA of the CDR3: TGCGCCAGCAGCCTGGCTCTTCTTGAAAAACTGTTTTTT. Its protein product is CASSLALLEKLFF.

V is TRBV11-2 and J is TRBJ2-7; 9 nucleotides agree with TRBD2. With V trimmed by 5 bases and J by 3 bases, 5 bases remained unmatched. The CDR3 runs 14 residues. Germline V CDR1 and CDR2: SGHAT, FQNNGV. The CDR3 loop is CASSRGSGSYEQYF. Here the CDR3 DNA reads TGTGCCAGCAGCCGAGGTAGCGGGAGCTACGAGCAGTACTTC.

The J gene is TRBJ2-1, the V gene TRBV30; D gene unclear. The CDR3 runs 11 residues. Trimming took off 0 bases at V and 10 bases at J, with 7 bases between the two ends. Germline V lookup: CDR1 GTSNPN, CDR2 SVGIG (reference sequence). CDR3 residues: CAWSVLGEQFF. CDR3 nucleotides: TGTGCCTGGAGTGTACTCGGGGAGCAGTTCTTC.

This clone has just a few counts. The chain combines TRBV9 with TRBJ2-7; possibly TRBD1 for D (6 bases). Germline CDR1 SGDLS, CDR2 YYNGEE. V was trimmed by 1 base and J by 6 bases, leaving 17 bases between them. The CDR3 is made up of 15 amino acids. CDR3 sequence: CASSVKGVGPSEQYF. The CDR3 DNA sequence: TGTGCCAGCAGCGTAAAGGGGGTCGGCCCTTCCGAGCAGTACTTC.

This clone showed up just once. V usage is TRBV29-1 and J usage is TRBJ2-7; 9 bases are a match to TRBD2. The germline V gene encodes CDR1 SQVTM and CDR2 ANQGSEA. The CDR3 covers 15 residues. Trimming cost V 7 bases and J 7 bases; bases outside gene matches: 17. The CDR3 loop reads CSAWDSGSLRREQYF. CDR3 DNA: TGCAGCGCATGGGATAGCGGGAGCTTGAGAAGGGAGCAGTACTTC.

This chain joins TRBV27 and TRBJ2-3; TRBD2 matches at 11 bases. From germline, CDR1 is MNHEY and CDR2 SMNVEV (reference sequence). V shed 3 bases, J shed 3 bases, and the junction held 14 bases outside the gene matches. The CDR3 is made up of 19 amino acids. CDR3 amino acids: CASSFRLAGLGSRTDTQYF. In DNA form, the CDR3 reads TGTGCCAGCAGTTTCCGACTAGCGGGACTAGGATCCCGAACAGATACGCAGTATTTT.

The chain uses TRBV2 and TRBJ1-4; TRBD1 matches 7 bases. This CDR3 comprises 14 residues. Germline CDR1 and CDR2: SNHLY and FYNNEI. Trimming took 6 bases from V and 4 from J; bases not matched to a gene: 5. CDR3 in DNA: TGTGCCAGCAGAGTGGGACAGAATAATGAAAAACTGTTTTTT. It encodes CASRVGQNNEKLFF.

This clone came up a few times. This chain connects TRBV29-1 to TRBJ2-1, with 9 bases fitting TRBD2. This CDR3 has 13 residues. Trimming cost V 6 bases and J 5 bases; bases outside gene matches: 5. Germline V gene lookup returns CDR1 SQVTM and CDR2 ANQGSEA. The CDR3: CSVRTSDDNEQFF. In DNA form, the CDR3 reads TGCAGCGTCAGGACTAGCGATGACAATGAGCAGTTCTTC.

The chain has TRBV20-1 and TRBJ1-1; TRBD1 agrees at 7 bases. This CDR3 contains 10 residues. Germline V gene data show CDR1 as DFQATT and CDR2 as SNEGSKA (reference sequence). The CDR3 is CTYERGLAFF. In nucleotides, the CDR3 is TGCACCTACGAGAGGGGGCTAGCTTTCTTT.